This T cell receptor (beta chain) originates from a study of T cells expressing NK-cell markers. Study information: Repertoire data for TCR beta were derived from sorted T cells (CD3+CD56+NKG2C+, CD3+CD56+NKG2C- and CD3+CD56-NKG2C+).

TCRdb re-called the 5' RACE reads, yielding one record per CDR3 amino acid sequence without DNA. The repertoire shows 150,000 to 200,000 distinct CDR3 sequences; the top ten hold under 20%. This CDR3 spans 18 amino acids. The germline V gene encodes CDR1 SGHDT and CDR2 YYEEEE. This chain uses TRBV5-6 with TRBJ2-5; lacking DNA, the TRBD2 call made by TCRdb goes unchecked. The sample taken for sequencing was blood T cells: a sorted CD56 or NKG2C T cell subset, CD4+ or CD8+ T cells, or bulk PBMC T cells (not recorded which). The sequence was obtained from a woman between 18 and 70 years old in good health. CDR3 sequence: CASSLAFQASGVRETQYF.